The clone carrying this T cell receptor (beta chain) has a handful of counts. Its antigen is undetermined. The data were taken from a study of T-cell reconstitution after alpha-beta-depleted transplantation in children. Study results and caveats: In some patients, recipient T cells and intrathymic progenitors surviving conditioning explained high day-60 diversity.

A TCRbeta library incorporating unique molecular identifiers was prepared. TCRdb fed the PCR reads into MiXCR, producing one record per CDR3 protein. The sample lists approximately 350,000 distinct CDR3 sequences; roughly 15% were seen once. After removal of 4 bases from V and 0 bases from J, the junction contained 6 bases not matched to a gene. The CDR3 is 15 amino acids. Germline V CDR1 and CDR2: SGHRS, YFSETQ. Specimen: PBMCs, mostly from graft donor cells, collected 360 days after TCRalphabeta/CD19-depleted stem cell transplant. This TCR derives from a male patient aged 2 to 10 who had a stem cell transplant for acute lymphoblastic leukemia, so the T cells may come from the graft donor. The chain combines TRBV5-1 with TRBJ2-7; 8 bases line up with TRBD1. The CDR3 here is CASSVDRVSSYEQYF. The CDR3 DNA reads as TGCGCCAGCAGCGTGGACAGGGTGAGCTCCTACGAGCAGTACTTC.